This is a list of T cell receptor beta chains from one sample in a study of read filtering for tumor transcriptome and immune sequencing. TCRdb analysed the reads with MiXCR anew, one entry per CDR3 protein. The sample includes over 90,000 distinct CDR3 sequences, roughly 21% of them seen just once. Sequenced: a population of CD138-negative cells sorted from bone marrow. Receptor source: a donor aged 40 or older with multiple myeloma. CDR3s include the opening cysteine and the closing phenylalanine or tryptophan. The order of the fields is clone size, CDR3 length, D gene, J gene, V gene, CDR3 DNA, CDR3 protein. The D gene is left open where the match is weak. Clone size is given for some rows only: seen once, a few or many times, or a class if the clone is expanded.

size: many
length: 13
D: .
J: TRBJ2-6
V: TRBV20-1
DNA: TGCAGTGCCCGGAGGCCTGGGGCCAACGTCCTGACTTTC
CDR3: CSARRPGANVLTF

size: many
length: 14
D: TRBD2
J: TRBJ2-1
V: TRBV18
DNA: TGTGCCAGCTCACCCCAGCGGGGTTACAATGAGCAGTTCTTC
CDR3: CASSPQRGYNEQFF

size: .
length: 13
D: .
J: TRBJ1-2
V: TRBV11-2
DNA: TGTGCCAGCAGCGAAACAGTCCATTATGGCTACACCTTC
CDR3: CASSETVHYGYTF

size: many
length: 12
D: .
J: TRBJ1-6
V: TRBV30
DNA: TGTGCCTGGGCCTGGTTGAATTCACCCCTCCACTTT
CDR3: CAWAWLNSPLHF

size: many
length: 14
D: TRBD2
J: TRBJ2-7
V: TRBV28
DNA: TGTGCCAGCAGTTCCCGGGGGGGCGCCTACGAGCAGTACTTC
CDR3: CASSSRGGAYEQYF

size: many
length: 14
D: .
J: TRBJ2-2
V: TRBV27
DNA: TGTGCCAGCAGTTCGGACAGTGGTACCGGGGAGCTGTTTTTT
CDR3: CASSSDSGTGELFF

size: few
length: 16
D: TRBD2
J: TRBJ2-1
V: TRBV14
DNA: TGTGCCAGCAGCCCCTGGGGTAGCGGGGGGTACAATGAGCAGTTCTTC
CDR3: CASSPWGSGGYNEQFF

size: once
length: 14
D: .
J: TRBJ1-6
V: TRBV7-3
DNA: TGTGCCAGCAGCCCAGGACAGACTAAATCACCCCTCCACTTT
CDR3: CASSPGQTKSPLHF

size: .
length: 15
D: TRBD1
J: TRBJ1-2
V: TRBV20-1
DNA: TGCAGTGCTGGAATTCCGGGACAGGGGGTCTCGGGCTACACCTTC
CDR3: CSAGIPGQGVSGYTF

size: .
length: 14
D: .
J: TRBJ1-5
V: TRBV2
DNA: TGTGCCAGCAGTGAAGGTCCCCCGGGGCAGCCCCAGCATTTT
CDR3: CASSEGPPGQPQHF

size: many
length: 16
D: TRBD2
J: TRBJ2-3
V: TRBV28
DNA: TGTGCCAGCAGTTTATGGGGCGGGGGGCCCACAGATACGCAGTATTTT
CDR3: CASSLWGGGPTDTQYF

size: many
length: 16
D: .
J: TRBJ1-4
V: TRBV6-5
DNA: TGTGCCAGCAGTTACGAGCGGTACACCAACTATGAAAAACTGTTTTTT
CDR3: CASSYERYTNYEKLFF

size: .
length: 15
D: TRBD2
J: TRBJ2-7
V: TRBV18
DNA: TGTGCCAGCTCCCGACTAGCGGGGGGACCCTCCGAGCAGTACTTC
CDR3: CASSRLAGGPSEQYF

size: .
length: 16
D: .
J: TRBJ2-2
V: TRBV20-1
DNA: TGCAGTGCTAGAACGTATTTTAGCGGCGGGGAAGGGGAGCTGTTTTTT
CDR3: CSARTYFSGGEGELFF

size: many
length: 19
D: TRBD2
J: TRBJ2-1
V: TRBV5-5
DNA: TGTGCCAGCAGCCAGAACCCGGGAGTAGCGGGGAAATCCTACAATGAGCAGTTCTTC
CDR3: CASSQNPGVAGKSYNEQFF

size: many
length: 15
D: .
J: TRBJ1-1
V: TRBV5-1
DNA: TGCGCCAGCAGCTCGTCCCGGGACGGGAACACTGAAGCTTTCTTT
CDR3: CASSSSRDGNTEAFF

size: .
length: 14
D: TRBD1
J: TRBJ2-3
V: TRBV20-1
DNA: TGCAGTGCTCCCGACAGGGTCGGGGCAGATACGCAGTATTTT
CDR3: CSAPDRVGADTQYF

size: many
length: 13
D: .
J: TRBJ2-1
V: TRBV12-3/TRBV12-4
DNA: TGTGCCAGCAGTTTAAGGGGAGCCAATGAGCAGTTCTTC
CDR3: CASSLRGANEQFF

size: many
length: 13
D: .
J: TRBJ2-3
V: TRBV2
DNA: TGTGCCAGCAGGCCCGACAGTAGATTGTCGCAGTATTTT
CDR3: CASRPDSRLSQYF

size: .
length: 14
D: TRBD1
J: TRBJ1-2
V: TRBV5-1
DNA: TGCGCCAGCAGCTCGGACAGGGGGTCCTATGGCTACACCTTC
CDR3: CASSSDRGSYGYTF

size: .
length: 16
D: .
J: TRBJ2-3
V: TRBV27
DNA: TGTGCCAGCAGTCCAACAGAGGTGGCTAGCACAGACACGCAGTATTTT
CDR3: CASSPTEVASTDTQYF

size: many
length: 15
D: TRBD1
J: TRBJ2-5
V: TRBV5-1
DNA: TGCGCCAGCAGCTTGGCAGGGACAGATCAGCAGACCCAGTACTTC
CDR3: CASSLAGTDQQTQYF

size: many
length: 16
D: .
J: TRBJ2-6
V: TRBV2
DNA: TGTGCCAGCAGTAGCAACAGCGTCTCTGGGGCCAACGTCCTGACTTTC
CDR3: CASSSNSVSGANVLTF

size: medium-sized
length: 14
D: .
J: TRBJ1-1
V: TRBV5-1
DNA: TGCGCCAGCGGCCTTATGGGGGCAGACACTGAAGCTTTCTTT
CDR3: CASGLMGADTEAFF

size: many
length: 17
D: TRBD1
J: TRBJ2-1
V: TRBV6-6
DNA: TGTGCCAGCAGTTACGATGTCGGACAGGGTGGAGTCAATGAGCAGTTCTTC
CDR3: CASSYDVGQGGVNEQFF

size: many
length: 15
D: .
J: TRBJ2-5
V: TRBV19
DNA: TGTGCCAGTAGTACGTTGGACAGTCTGGGGGAGACCCAGTACTTC
CDR3: CASSTLDSLGETQYF

size: many
length: 13
D: .
J: TRBJ1-1
V: TRBV7-9
DNA: TGTGCCAGCAGCTTAGCGGGACAAACAGAAGCTTTCTTT
CDR3: CASSLAGQTEAFF

size: many
length: 15
D: TRBD1
J: TRBJ2-1
V: TRBV5-5
DNA: TGTGCCAGCAGCGACCGGGACAGCCCTTACAATGAGCAGTTCTTC
CDR3: CASSDRDSPYNEQFF

size: .
length: 13
D: TRBD1
J: TRBJ1-1
V: TRBV2
DNA: TGTGCCAGCATGAGGACAGGGGGTACTGAAGCTTTCTTT
CDR3: CASMRTGGTEAFF

size: few
length: 15
D: TRBD1
J: TRBJ2-2
V: TRBV7-2
DNA: TGTGCCAGCAGCTTACAGGGGGCATTGACCGGGGAGCTGTTTTTT
CDR3: CASSLQGALTGELFF

size: many
length: 15
D: .
J: TRBJ2-1
V: TRBV15
DNA: TGTGCCACCAGCAGAGATCGCAGTACCTACAATGAGCAGTTCTTC
CDR3: CATSRDRSTYNEQFF

size: many
length: 16
D: .
J: TRBJ2-3
V: TRBV12-3/TRBV12-4
DNA: TGTGCCAGCAGTTTCGGGACGCACTATAGCACAGATACGCAGTATTTT
CDR3: CASSFGTHYSTDTQYF

size: .
length: 13
D: .
J: TRBJ1-1
V: TRBV29-1
DNA: TGCAGCGTTTCGGGGAGAACGGACACTGGAGCTTTCTTT
CDR3: CSVSGRTDTGAFF

size: many
length: 17
D: TRBD1
J: TRBJ1-1
V: TRBV5-6
DNA: TGTGCCAGCAGCTCTCCGGGACAGGGAAGGTTACGAACTGAAGCTTTCTTT
CDR3: CASSSPGQGRLRTEAFF

size: many
length: 14
D: .
J: TRBJ2-5
V: TRBV12-3/TRBV12-4
DNA: TGTGCCAGCAGAATCGGCCTAGGCCAAGAGACCCAGTACTTC
CDR3: CASRIGLGQETQYF

size: .
length: 15
D: TRBD2
J: TRBJ2-3
V: TRBV12-3/TRBV12-4
DNA: TGTGCCAGCGGAGTCGCGGGGGGGCCGGTAGATACGCAGTATTTT
CDR3: CASGVAGGPVDTQYF

size: many
length: 16
D: .
J: TRBJ1-5
V: TRBV29-1
DNA: TGCAGCGTTGAAATCCCCGCGGGTTTTAGCAATCAGCCCCAGCATTTT
CDR3: CSVEIPAGFSNQPQHF

size: many
length: 15
D: .
J: TRBJ1-1
V: TRBV11-1
DNA: TGTGCCAGCAGCTTAGAGGGGACGGATCGATACGTAGCTTTCTTT
CDR3: CASSLEGTDRYVAFF

size: many
length: 11
D: .
J: TRBJ2-2
V: TRBV28
DNA: TGTGCCAGCAGTTTATTCGGGGAGCTGTTTTTT
CDR3: CASSLFGELFF

size: few
length: 16
D: TRBD2
J: TRBJ2-5
V: TRBV7-9
DNA: TGTGCCAGCAGCTTAGGAGGAGCGGGGAGTCAAGAGACCCAGTACTTC
CDR3: CASSLGGAGSQETQYF

size: .
length: 14
D: .
J: TRBJ2-3
V: TRBV5-5
DNA: TGTGCCAGCAGCTTAATAGCGGGCACAGATACGCAGTATTTT
CDR3: CASSLIAGTDTQYF

size: many
length: 18
D: TRBD2
J: TRBJ2-2
V: TRBV7-9
DNA: TGTGCCAGCAGCGCCCCCTCCGGGGGGGCGCTTGACACCGGGGAGCTGTTTTTT
CDR3: CASSAPSGGALDTGELFF

size: .
length: 13
D: TRBD1
J: TRBJ2-7
V: TRBV20-1
DNA: TGCAGTGCATACGGGACAGGGGGTAGCGAGCAGTACTTC
CDR3: CSAYGTGGSEQYF

size: many
length: 16
D: TRBD2
J: TRBJ2-3
V: TRBV7-9
DNA: TGTGCCAGCAGCTTAGGTAGCGGGCAGGTCACAGATACGCAGTATTTT
CDR3: CASSLGSGQVTDTQYF

size: many
length: 14
D: .
J: TRBJ1-6
V: TRBV12-3/TRBV12-4
DNA: TGTGCCAGCAGTTTACTGGACAGATCGTCACCCCTCCACTTT
CDR3: CASSLLDRSSPLHF

size: many
length: 16
D: .
J: TRBJ1-2
V: TRBV4-1
DNA: TGCGCCAGCAGCCCCGGGCCCGGTGCAGGGATCCTTGGCTACACCTTC
CDR3: CASSPGPGAGILGYTF

size: few
length: 14
D: .
J: TRBJ2-3
V: TRBV2
DNA: TGTGCCAGCAGTGAACGGCGTGACGCAGATACGCAGTATTTT
CDR3: CASSERRDADTQYF

size: many
length: 13
D: .
J: TRBJ1-6
V: TRBV12-3/TRBV12-4
DNA: TGTGCCAGCAGTCCAGGAGGGAATTCACCCCTCCACTTT
CDR3: CASSPGGNSPLHF

size: many
length: 12
D: .
J: TRBJ2-3
V: TRBV5-1
DNA: TGCGCCAGCAGCTTGGACCTCGATACGCAGTATTTT
CDR3: CASSLDLDTQYF

size: many
length: 18
D: TRBD1
J: TRBJ2-4
V: TRBV7-3
DNA: TGTGCCAGCAGCTTAATGTCCCCCAAGACAGGGACCAAAAACATTCAGTACTTC
CDR3: CASSLMSPKTGTKNIQYF